This T cell receptor (beta chain) was found in a study of siplizumab effects on memory and regulatory T cells. Regarding the study as a whole: In siplizumab cultures, the suppressive function of proliferating Tregs remained unconfirmed. Naive T cells apparently outstripped memory cells in diversity and seemed major alloresponse contributors. Sequences below about 10^-5 frequency were poorly captured, limiting mapping of alloreactive clones.

Per sample, roughly 10^5 TCR templates were assayed. Using immunoSEQ multiplex PCR, the repertoire was profiled, and TCRdb retains in-frame clones only, with some absent. The repertoire holds more than 90,000 clones, with approximately 91% as singletons. This CDR3 contains 15 residues. V lost 3 bases to trimming and J lost 4 bases; unmatched junction nucleotides: 5. CDR1 and CDR2 (germline): MRHNA, SNTAGT. The table lists this clone with a few counts. The antigen is not known. The sequencing input was non-Treg CD4+ T cells sorted from blood. The J gene is TRBJ2-3, the V gene TRBV6-4; 9 bases fit TRBD2. The receptor comes from a human donor in good health. The CDR3 spells CASSEDSGSADTQYF. In nucleotides, the CDR3 is TGTGCCAGCAGTGAGGATAGCGGGAGTGCAGATACGCAGTATTTT.